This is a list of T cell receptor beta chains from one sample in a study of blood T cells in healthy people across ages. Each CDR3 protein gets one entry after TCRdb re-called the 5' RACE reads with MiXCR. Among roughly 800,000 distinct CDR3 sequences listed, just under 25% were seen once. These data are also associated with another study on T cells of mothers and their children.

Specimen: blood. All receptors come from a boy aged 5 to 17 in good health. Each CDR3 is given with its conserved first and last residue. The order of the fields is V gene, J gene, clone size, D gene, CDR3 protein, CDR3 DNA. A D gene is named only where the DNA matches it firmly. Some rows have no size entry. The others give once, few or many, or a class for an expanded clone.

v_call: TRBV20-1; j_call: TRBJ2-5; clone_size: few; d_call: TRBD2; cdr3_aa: CSAPRTSGPGETQYF; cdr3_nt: TGCAGTGCCCCGCGGACTAGCGGGCCGGGGGAGACCCAGTACTTC
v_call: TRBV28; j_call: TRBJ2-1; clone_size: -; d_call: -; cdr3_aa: CASSFWDTSDNEQFF; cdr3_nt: TGTGCCAGCAGTTTTTGGGACACTAGCGACAATGAGCAGTTCTTC
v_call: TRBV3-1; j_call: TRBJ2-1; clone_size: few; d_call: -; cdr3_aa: CASSQGGFANEQFF; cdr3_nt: TGTGCCAGCAGCCAAGGGGGATTCGCCAATGAGCAGTTCTTC
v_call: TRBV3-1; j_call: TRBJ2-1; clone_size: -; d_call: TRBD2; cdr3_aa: CASSQDLEGLAGVYNEQFF; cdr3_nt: TGTGCCAGCAGCCAAGATTTGGAGGGACTAGCGGGCGTCTACAATGAGCAGTTCTTC
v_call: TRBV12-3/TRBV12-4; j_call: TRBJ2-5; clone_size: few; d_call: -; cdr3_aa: CASSLANAGRETQYF; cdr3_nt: TGTGCCAGCAGTTTAGCGAATGCGGGGAGAGAGACCCAGTACTTC
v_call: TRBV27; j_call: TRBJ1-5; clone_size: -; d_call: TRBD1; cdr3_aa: CASSQERDRGQPQHF; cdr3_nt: TGTGCCAGCAGTCAAGAACGGGACAGGGGGCAGCCCCAGCATTTT
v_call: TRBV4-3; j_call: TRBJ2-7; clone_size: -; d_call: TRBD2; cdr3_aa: CASSQDFTSGGYEQYF; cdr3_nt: TGCGCCAGCAGCCAAGATTTCACTAGCGGGGGCTACGAGCAGTACTTC
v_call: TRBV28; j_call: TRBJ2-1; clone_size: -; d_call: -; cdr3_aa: CASRSSLDNEQFF; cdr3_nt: TGTGCCAGCAGGAGTAGTCTGGACAATGAGCAGTTCTTC
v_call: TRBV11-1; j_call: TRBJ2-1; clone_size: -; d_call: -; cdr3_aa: CASSRPGGNEQFF; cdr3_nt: TGTGCCAGCAGCCGACCTGGGGGTAATGAGCAGTTCTTC
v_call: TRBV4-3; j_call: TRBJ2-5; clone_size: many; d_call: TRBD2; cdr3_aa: CASSLQWREVQETQYF; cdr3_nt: TGCGCCAGCAGCCTTCAGTGGCGGGAGGTACAAGAGACCCAGTACTTC
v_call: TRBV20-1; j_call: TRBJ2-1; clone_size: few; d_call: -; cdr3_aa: CSARGWDSSYNEQFF; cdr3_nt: TGCAGTGCTAGGGGGTGGGATAGCTCCTACAATGAGCAGTTCTTC
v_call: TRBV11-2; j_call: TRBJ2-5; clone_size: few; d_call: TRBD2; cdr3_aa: CASSLDGTSGSLVGFF; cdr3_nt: TGTGCCAGCAGCTTAGACGGGACTAGCGGGAGTTTGGTGGGGTTCTTC
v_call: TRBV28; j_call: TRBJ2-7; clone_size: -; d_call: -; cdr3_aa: CASTAGGAHEQYF; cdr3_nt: TGTGCCAGCACCGCTGGGGGGGCCCACGAGCAGTACTTC
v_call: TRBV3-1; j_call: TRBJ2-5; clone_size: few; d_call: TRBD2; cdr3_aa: CASSQVWLAGVETQYF; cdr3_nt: TGTGCCAGCAGCCAAGTATGGCTAGCGGGGGTGGAGACCCAGTACTTC
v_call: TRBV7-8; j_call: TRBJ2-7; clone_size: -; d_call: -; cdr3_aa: CASSLYAGIGRGVVYEQYF; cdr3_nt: TGTGCCAGCAGCTTATATGCGGGAATTGGGCGAGGGGTGGTCTACGAGCAGTACTTC
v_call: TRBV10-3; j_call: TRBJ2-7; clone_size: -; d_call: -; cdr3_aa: CAISESIGGRVGEQYF; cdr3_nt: TGTGCCATCAGTGAGTCCATTGGGGGCAGGGTGGGCGAGCAGTACTTC
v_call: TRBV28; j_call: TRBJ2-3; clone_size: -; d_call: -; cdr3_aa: CASSLFRVDTQYF; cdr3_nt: TGTGCCAGCAGTTTGTTCAGGGTTGATACGCAGTATTTT
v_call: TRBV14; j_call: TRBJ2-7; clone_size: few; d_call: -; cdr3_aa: CASSRGLATQYF; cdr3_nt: TGTGCCAGCAGCCGGGGCCTCGCGACGCAGTACTTC
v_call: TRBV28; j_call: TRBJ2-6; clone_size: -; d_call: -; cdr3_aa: CASRPAPISEANVLTF; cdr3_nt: TGTGCCAGCAGACCAGCCCCTATCAGTGAGGCCAACGTCCTGACTTTC
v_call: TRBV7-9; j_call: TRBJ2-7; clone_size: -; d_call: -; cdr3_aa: CASSFGQLLYEQYF; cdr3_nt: TGTGCCAGCAGCTTCGGACAGCTTCTCTACGAGCAGTACTTC
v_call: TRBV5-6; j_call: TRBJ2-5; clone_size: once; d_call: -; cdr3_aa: CASSLNAPRETQYF; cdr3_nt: TGTGCCAGCAGCTTGAACGCCCCCAGGGAGACCCAGTACTTC
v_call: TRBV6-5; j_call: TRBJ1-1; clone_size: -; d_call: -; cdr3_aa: CASSLDGGRIEASF; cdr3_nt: TGTGCCAGCAGCCTTGACGGGGGACGGATTGAAGCTTCCTTT
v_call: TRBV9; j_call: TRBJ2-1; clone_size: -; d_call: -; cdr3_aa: CASSLYPLQSYNEQFF; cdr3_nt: TGTGCCAGCAGCCTCTACCCTCTGCAGTCCTACAATGAGCAGTTCTTC
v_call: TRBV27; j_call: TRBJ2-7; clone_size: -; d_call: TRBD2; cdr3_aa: CASRSLAGGPLEQYF; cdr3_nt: TGTGCCAGCAGAAGCTTAGCGGGGGGCCCTTTAGAGCAGTACTTC
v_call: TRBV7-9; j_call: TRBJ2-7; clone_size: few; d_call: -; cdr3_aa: CASSFTYGEQYF; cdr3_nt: TGTGCCAGCAGCTTTACATACGGCGAGCAGTACTTC
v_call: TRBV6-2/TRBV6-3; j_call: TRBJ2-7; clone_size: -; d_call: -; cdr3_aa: CASSYGRTPSSYEQYF; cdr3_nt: TGTGCCAGCAGTTACGGCCGGACCCCCAGCTCCTACGAGCAGTACTTC
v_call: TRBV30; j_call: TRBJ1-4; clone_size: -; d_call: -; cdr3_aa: CAWTLKGTATNEKLFF; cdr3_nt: TGTGCCTGGACCCTCAAAGGCACCGCAACTAATGAAAAACTGTTTTTT
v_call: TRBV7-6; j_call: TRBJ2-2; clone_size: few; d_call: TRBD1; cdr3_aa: CASSPDRGLIGELFF; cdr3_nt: TGTGCCAGCAGCCCGGACAGGGGGCTGATCGGGGAGCTGTTTTTT
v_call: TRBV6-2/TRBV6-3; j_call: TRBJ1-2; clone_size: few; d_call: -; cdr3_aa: CASSFHVGGGYGYTF; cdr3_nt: TGTGCCAGCAGTTTTCACGTCGGGGGAGGTTATGGCTACACCTTC
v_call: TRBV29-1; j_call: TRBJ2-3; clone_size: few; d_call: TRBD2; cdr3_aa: CSVGTSGLTDTQYF; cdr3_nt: TGCAGCGTTGGGACTAGCGGACTCACAGATACGCAGTATTTT
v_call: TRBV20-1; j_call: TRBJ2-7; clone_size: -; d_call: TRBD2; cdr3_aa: CSVDQREFSYGQYF; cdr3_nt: TGCAGTGTCGACCAGCGGGAGTTTTCCTACGGGCAGTACTTC
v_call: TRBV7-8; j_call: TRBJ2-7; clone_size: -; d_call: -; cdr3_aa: CASSFSATGQYF; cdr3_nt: TGTGCCAGCAGCTTTAGCGCAACGGGGCAGTACTTC
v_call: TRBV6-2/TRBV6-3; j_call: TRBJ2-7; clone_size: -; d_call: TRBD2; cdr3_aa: CASSSGTSRNEQYF; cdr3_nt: TGTGCCAGCAGCTCCGGGACTAGCCGCAACGAGCAGTACTTC
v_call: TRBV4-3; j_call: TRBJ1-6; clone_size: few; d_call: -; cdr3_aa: CASSQDRTVEYPLHF; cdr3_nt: TGCGCCAGCAGCCAAGATAGAACGGTTGAATATCCCCTCCACTTT
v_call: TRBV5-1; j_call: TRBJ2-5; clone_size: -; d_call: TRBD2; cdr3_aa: CASRPGGTSGTETQYF; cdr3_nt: TGCGCCAGCAGGCCCGGCGGGACTAGCGGGACGGAGACCCAGTACTTC
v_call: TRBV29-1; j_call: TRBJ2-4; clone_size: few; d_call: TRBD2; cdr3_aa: CSVGSGRGTKNIQYF; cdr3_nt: TGCAGCGTTGGAAGCGGGAGAGGGACCAAAAACATTCAGTACTTC
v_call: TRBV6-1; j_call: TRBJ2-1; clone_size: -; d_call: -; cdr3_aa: CASSPSNLGGSYNEQFF; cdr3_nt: TGTGCCAGCAGTCCCTCTAACCTCGGGGGATCCTATAATGAGCAGTTCTTC